The 15 T cell receptor beta chains listed next were all sequenced from one sample in a study of blood T cell repertoires in COVID-19. Profiled with immunoSEQ multiplex PCR; TCRdb holds only in-frame clones, not every one. The repertoire holds under 250,000 clones, with 70% to 90% as singletons. Input material: peripheral blood. The receptor set was obtained from a woman in her 70s with COVID-19, enrolled during active disease.

The chain employs TRBV11-2 and TRBJ2-1, with D perhaps matching TRBD1 (5 bases). CDR1 and CDR2 from the germline V gene are SGHAT and FQNNGV. Trimming took 2 bases from V and 8 from J, leaving 13 bases between them. The CDR3 has 14 residues. CDR3 amino acids: CASSLHLGLDEQFF. CDR3 nucleotide sequence: TGTGCCAGCAGCTTACATTTGGGGCTAGATGAGCAGTTCTTC.

This chain connects TRBV6-5 to TRBJ1-2, with TRBD1 matching 10 bases. Germline trimming cut 2 bases from V and 3 bases from J; bases unmatched to any gene: 3. Per germline, CDR1 MNHEY and CDR2 SVGAGI. The CDR3 spans 15 residues. DNA for the CDR3: TGTGCCAGCAGTTACCGCGGACAGGGGGACTATGGCTACACCTTC. This codes for CASSYRGQGDYGYTF.

The chain recombines TRBV19 with TRBJ1-2; no clear D gene. Trimming took off 3 bases at V and 6 bases at J, with 23 bases between the two ends. CDR1 LNHDA and CDR2 SQIVND come from the germline V gene (reference sequence). This CDR3 is 17 amino acids long. The CDR3 sequence is CASSIRSLGGGLDGYTF. CDR3 in DNA: TGTGCCAGTAGTATCCGGAGCTTGGGAGGAGGGCTCGATGGCTACACCTTC.

The CDR3 reads CASSWGENYGYTF. In nucleotides, the CDR3 is TGTGCCAGCAGCTGGGGGGAGAACTATGGCTACACCTTC. The chain links TRBV7-9 to TRBJ1-2, with D maybe TRBD1 (5 bases). Deletions cut 4 bases from V and 2 bases from J, with 8 bases between. The CDR3 runs 13 residues. Looked up from germline, CDR1 is SEHNR and CDR2 is FQNEAQ (reference sequence).

This clone was observed at least ten times. The gene calls are TRBV3-1 (or the pseudogene TRBV3-2) and TRBJ1-1; no clear D. Germline V gene lookup returns CDR1 LGHDT and CDR2 YNNKEL (reference sequence). Trimming pared 1 base from V and 6 bases from J, leaving 12 bases between. CDR3 size: 14 residues. CDR3 loop: CASSQVAGGAEAFF. CDR3 nucleotide sequence: TGTGCCAGCAGCCAAGTGGCGGGTGGTGCTGAAGCTTTCTTT.

Concerning this clone: At one end, the junction sequence differs from germline, possibly due to a read error. V usage is TRBV7-7 and J usage is TRBJ2-2; the match to TRBD2 covers 9 bases. Germline lookup yields CDR1 SSHAT and CDR2 FNYEAQ (reference sequence). The CDR3 is 15 amino acids. The CDR3 DNA follows: TGTGCTAGCAGCCCTGGGACTAGCCTCGCCGGGGAGCTGTTTTTT. Encoded protein: CASSPGTSLAGELFF.

The chain couples TRBV11-3 to TRBJ1-3; D remains ambiguous. The CDR3 has 15 amino acids. Germline V lookup: CDR1 SGHNT, CDR2 YENEEA. The V gene lost 5 bases and the J gene lost 7 bases, with 18 bases spanning the gap. The CDR3 nucleotides are TGTGCCAGCAGCCCCGTATCCGTAATCGGGAACACCATATATTTT. Its protein is CASSPVSVIGNTIYF.

This clone appeared once. V gene TRBV19 combines with J gene TRBJ1-1, with 7 positions matching TRBD1. From germline, CDR1 is LNHDA and CDR2 SQIVND (reference sequence). V lost 10 bases and J lost 4; bases outside the gene matches: 15. The CDR3 is made up of 15 amino acids. CDR3 region: CATETVGQGGTEAFF. For the CDR3, the DNA is TGTGCCACCGAAACGGTGGGTCAGGGGGGCACTGAAGCTTTCTTT.

V is TRBV19 and J is TRBJ2-7; possibly TRBD2 for D (6 bases). V lost 5 bases, J lost 3 bases, and 17 bases lay in between. The CDR3 consists of 15 residues. Germline V gene sequence: CDR1 LNHDA, CDR2 SQIVND (reference sequence). Here the CDR3 DNA reads TGTGCCAGTAGTCCGTTGACCGGGGGAAGCTACGAGCAGTACTTC. Its protein product is CASSPLTGGSYEQYF.

The chain has TRBV5-5 and TRBJ2-7; D remains ambiguous. Trimming removed 7 bases from V and 4 bases from J, with 12 bases in between. Looked up from germline, CDR1 is SGHKS and CDR2 is YYEKEE (reference sequence). The CDR3 sequence is 12 residues long. The chain's CDR3 is CASALAGYEQYF. The DNA for the CDR3 is TGTGCCAGCGCCTTAGCTGGGTACGAGCAGTACTTC. Filled out from reference TRBV5-5 and TRBJ2-7, the complete variable domain reads DAGVTQSPTHLIKTRGQQVTLRCSPISGHKSVSWYQQVLGQGPQFIFQYYEKEERGRGNFPDRFSARQFPNYSSELNVNALLLGDSALYLCASALAGYEQYFGPGTRLTVT.

J is TRBJ1-5 and V is TRBV6-5; no firm D call. This CDR3 has 13 residues. The germline V gene has CDR1 MNHEY and CDR2 SVGAGI. V was pared by 7 bases and J by 3 bases, with 10 bases between. CDR3 coding DNA: TGTGCCAGCAATACGGTATACAATCAGCCCCAGCATTTT. Translation gives CASNTVYNQPQHF.

The chain recombines TRBV6-5 with TRBJ2-7; TRBD1 matches at 8 bases. Germline V gives CDR1 MNHEY, CDR2 SVGAGI. This CDR3 spans 15 amino acids. After removal of 2 bases from V and 3 bases from J, the junction contained 6 bases not matched to a gene. Here the CDR3 DNA reads TGTGCCAGCAGTTACAACCCAGGGGGCAGCTACGAGCAGTACTTC. This encodes CASSYNPGGSYEQYF.

The V gene is TRBV5-1, the J gene TRBJ2-1, with 7 nucleotides matching TRBD1. This CDR3 has 15 amino acids. V lost 6 bases and J lost 0; bases outside the gene matches: 6. In germline, CDR1 is SGHRS, CDR2 YFSETQ. The CDR3 DNA follows: TGCGCCAGCAACTTACAGGGGAGCTCCTACAATGAGCAGTTCTTC. Translation: CASNLQGSSYNEQFF.

The chain recombines TRBV5-6 with TRBJ2-7, with D possibly TRBD1 on 6 matching bases. There are 15 residues in the CDR3. The germline V gene has CDR1 SGHDT and CDR2 YYEEEE. Trimming removed 0 bases at V and 7 bases at J, with 17 bases between. The CDR3 spells CASSLAVRGTFEQYF. The CDR3 DNA follows: TGTGCCAGCAGCTTGGCGGTCAGGGGTACGTTTGAGCAGTACTTC.

The chain has TRBV20-1 and TRBJ2-3; the D gene is possibly TRBD2 (6 bases). The germline V gene has CDR1 DFQATT and CDR2 SNEGSKA (reference sequence). The length of the CDR3 is 18 residues. V was trimmed by 3 bases and J by 1 base, leaving 23 bases between them. Here the CDR3 reads CSASSVADRSRGTDTQYF. As DNA, the CDR3 is TGCAGTGCTAGTTCGGTAGCGGACCGTTCCCGGGGCACAGATACGCAGTATTTT.